This T cell receptor beta chain was recorded in a study of blood T cell repertoires in COVID-19. Study-level information: Spain, Italy and the United States supplied samples that represented acute and convalescent COVID-19.

The table came from immunoSEQ multiplex PCR; TCRdb's copy has only in-frame clones and leaves some out. The profile shows 350,000 or so clones, around 80% of them singletons. The germline V gene has CDR1 MDHEN and CDR2 SYDVKM. J was trimmed by 2 bases and V by 5 bases; bases with no gene match: 3. The CDR3 totals 13 residues. Sequencing was done on a sample of peripheral blood. The chain has TRBV28 and TRBJ2-7, with TRBD2 matching 7 bases. The TCR sequence derives from a man aged 30 to 45 with active or convalescent COVID-19. In nucleotides, the CDR3 is TGTGCCAGCAGTCGAAGCGGGGCCTACGAGCAGTACTTC. Translating gives CASSRSGAYEQYF.